This T cell receptor (beta chain) originates from a study of blood T cell repertoires in COVID-19. Turning to the study itself: PBMCs, B-cell-depleted T cells, or T cells provided the cDNA or gDNA that made up the material.

Some clones are missing from TCRdb's copy, which holds only in-frame ones; the method was immunoSEQ multiplex PCR. The sample holds tens of thousands of clones, about 80% seen once. Germline assignment: CDR1 SQVTM and CDR2 ANQGSEA. The CDR3 spans 16 residues. Losses at the gene ends were 4 bases for V and 5 bases for J; bases not matched to a gene: 14. The source is a woman between 65 and 79 years old with acute or convalescent COVID-19. The chain recombines TRBV29-1 with TRBJ2-5; 9 nucleotides line up with TRBD2. The sample consisted of peripheral blood. CDR3 sequence reads: CSVVGAVAGVWETQYF. The CDR3 DNA reads TGCAGCGTTGTGGGGGCTGTAGCGGGGGTTTGGGAGACCCAGTACTTC.